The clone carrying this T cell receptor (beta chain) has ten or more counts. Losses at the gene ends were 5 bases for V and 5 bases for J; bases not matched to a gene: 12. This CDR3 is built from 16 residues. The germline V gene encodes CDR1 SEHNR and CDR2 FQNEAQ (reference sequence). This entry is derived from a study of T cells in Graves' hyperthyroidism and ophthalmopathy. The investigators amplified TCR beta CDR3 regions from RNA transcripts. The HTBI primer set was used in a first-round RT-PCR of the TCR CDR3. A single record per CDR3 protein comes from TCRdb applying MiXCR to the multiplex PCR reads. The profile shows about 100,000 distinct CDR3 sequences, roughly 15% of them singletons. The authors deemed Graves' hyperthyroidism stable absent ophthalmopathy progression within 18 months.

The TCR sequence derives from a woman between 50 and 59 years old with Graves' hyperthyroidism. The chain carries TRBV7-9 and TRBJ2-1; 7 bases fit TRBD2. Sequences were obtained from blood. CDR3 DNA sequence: TGTGCCAGCAGCGCCTTCGTAGCGGGTAGAGACAATGAGCAGTTCTTC. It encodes CASSAFVAGRDNEQFF. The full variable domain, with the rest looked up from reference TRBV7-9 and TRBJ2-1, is DTGVSQNPRHKITKRGQNVTFRCDPISEHNRLYWYRQTLGQGPEFLTYFQNEAQLEKSRLLSDRFSAERPKGSFSTLEIQRTEQGDSAMYLCASSAFVAGRDNEQFFGPGTRLTVL.